These 21 T cell receptor beta chains originate from one sample sequenced in a study of response to subunit inactivated influenza vaccine. TCRdb re-derived calls from the RT-PCR reads in MiXCR, one entry per CDR3 protein. The data contain about 240,000 distinct CDR3 sequences, 9.5% to 15% of them seen just once; the ten biggest clones take up over 6.5%. Sequencing was performed on non-naive T cells sorted from PBMCs, taken less than 15 days before vaccination. These receptors originate from a man aged 50 to 59 who received an inactivated influenza vaccine.

This clonotype was seen a few times. V gene TRBV20-1 combines with J gene TRBJ2-7, with 10 bases matching TRBD1. From germline, CDR1 is DFQATT and CDR2 SNEGSKA (reference sequence). The CDR3 spans 13 residues. With V trimmed by 6 bases and J by 6 bases, 8 bases remained unmatched. CDR3 nucleotides: TGCAGTGCCAACCGGGACAGGGGAAGCGAGCAGTACTTC. Protein sequence: CSANRDRGSEQYF.

The chain carries TRBV12-3 or TRBV12-4 and TRBJ1-6; D gene ambiguous. V was cut by 4 bases and J by 5 bases, with 6 bases left in between. This CDR3 has 13 amino acids. CDR3 nucleotides: TGTGCCAGCAGTTGGGCAGATAATTCACCCCTCCACTTT. Protein sequence: CASSWADNSPLHF.

This clonotype came up many times. The chain joins TRBV20-1 to TRBJ2-7; no definite D call. Germline CDR1 DFQATT, CDR2 SNEGSKA (reference sequence). This CDR3 contains 14 residues. The V gene lost 5 bases and the J gene lost 2 bases, with 16 bases spanning the gap. The CDR3 region has the DNA TGCAGTGCTCCGCTCCTGGCAGGAGCCTACGAGCAGTACTTC. Translating it yields CSAPLLAGAYEQYF.

The V call is TRBV11-2, the J call TRBJ2-7; 7 nucleotides match TRBD2. The V gene's germline CDR1 is SGHAT and CDR2 FQNNGV. The J segment lost 2 bases and the V segment lost 1 base, leaving 11 bases of the junction unmatched. The CDR3 sequence is 17 residues long. The CDR3 is CASSLVPIGREAYEQYF. As DNA, the CDR3 is TGTGCCAGCAGCTTAGTCCCTATAGGGAGGGAAGCCTACGAGCAGTACTTC.

The sample holds a few counts of this clonotype. This chain joins TRBV15 and TRBJ2-7, with D uncertain. V lost 0 bases and J lost 2, with 14 bases in between. The CDR3 totals 16 residues. The germline gives CDR1 LNHNV, CDR2 YYDKDF (reference sequence). The CDR3 coding sequence is TGTGCCACCAGCAGAGACCCACTGGGCACGACCTACGAGCAGTACTTC. Translation: CATSRDPLGTTYEQYF.

The V and J genes are TRBV15 and TRBJ1-5; 8 bases are shared with TRBD1. The CDR3 runs to 15 residues. The junction had 4 bases not matched to a gene; V was cut back by 5 bases and J by 1 base. Per the germline V gene, CDR1 is LNHNV and CDR2 is YYDKDF (reference sequence). The CDR3 DNA reads as TGTGCCACCAGCGGACAGGGACTAAGCAATCAGCCCCAGCATTTT. It specifies CATSGQGLSNQPQHF.

This clonotype came up many times. V and J are TRBV27 and TRBJ2-1; D is perhaps TRBD1 or TRBD2 (5 bases each). Trimming stripped 6 bases from V and 0 bases from J, with 18 bases between. Germline lookup yields CDR1 MNHEY and CDR2 SMNVEV (reference sequence). The CDR3 has 17 residues. The CDR3 region has the DNA TGTGCCAGCAGCTTGTCCGGGGCCATCCGCTCCTACAATGAGCAGTTCTTC. This gives the protein CASSLSGAIRSYNEQFF.

Only a few counts were recorded for this clonotype. This chain links TRBV20-1 with TRBJ2-7; perhaps TRBD2 as D (6 bases). CDR3 length equals 13 residues. Per germline, CDR1 DFQATT and CDR2 SNEGSKA (reference sequence). V lost 3 bases and J lost 6, with 15 bases in between. CDR3 sequence reads: CSARSPSGGEQYF. DNA for the CDR3: TGCAGTGCTAGGTCGCCCTCCGGGGGCGAGCAGTACTTC.

This chain uses TRBV11-3 with TRBJ2-3; D might be TRBD1 (5 bases). The CDR3 runs 14 residues. Between the trimmed V and J ends, which lost 4 bases and 11 bases, there was a span of 19 bases. The V gene's germline CDR1 is SGHNT and CDR2 YENEEA. CDR3 residues: CASSSGVRAHMQYF. CDR3 in DNA: TGTGCCAGCAGCTCGGGTGTCAGGGCCCATATGCAGTATTTT.

Concerning this clonotype: One end of the junction fails to match germline, which may point to a read error. This sequence joins TRBV28 and TRBJ2-3; a possible D gene is TRBD1 (6 bases). CDR1 is MDHEN, CDR2 SYDVKM, per germline. The CDR3 runs to 14 residues. The CDR3 sequence is CASSPDRSTDTHYF. The CDR3, as DNA: TGTGCCAGCAGTCCCGACAGGAGCACAGATACGCACTATTTT.

The sample holds many counts of this clonotype. J is TRBJ1-6 and V is TRBV20-1; D is ambiguous. CDR3 size: 14 residues. The V end lost 1 base, the J end lost 7 bases, and 11 bases lay between the germline ends. The germline CDR1 and CDR2 sequences are DFQATT and SNEGSKA (reference sequence). The CDR3, as DNA: TGCAGTGCTAGAGGGTCCAACTCGAATTCACCCCTCCACTTT. It is translated as CSARGSNSNSPLHF.

This clonotype was detected only a few times. The chain combines TRBV7-9 with TRBJ1-1; D not certain. The CDR3 consists of 16 residues. Germline-derived CDR1 and CDR2 are SEHNR and FQNEAQ (reference sequence). Trimming pared 3 bases from V and 1 base from J, leaving 15 bases between. The DNA of the CDR3 is TGTGCCAGCAGCTTGACTGGGTCACGGGGGAACACTGAAGCTTTCTTT. It translates to CASSLTGSRGNTEAFF.

The rearrangement joins TRBV11-2 to TRBJ2-1; 11 bases map to TRBD2. Losses at the gene ends were 1 base for V and 8 bases for J; bases not matched to a gene: 10. Germline V lookup: CDR1 SGHAT, CDR2 FQNNGV. The CDR3 has 17 amino acids. CDR3 DNA: TGTGCCAGCAGCTTAGGTCTTGGTAGCGGGGGGGCACATGAGCAGTTCTTC. It specifies CASSLGLGSGGAHEQFF.

This clonotype has only a few counts. The chain combines TRBV12-3 or TRBV12-4 with TRBJ2-1, with D tentatively TRBD2 (5 bases). CDR3 length equals 16 residues. V gave up 5 bases and J gave up 0 bases, with 14 bases separating them. The CDR3 reads CASSPHEGGSYNEQFF. CDR3 DNA: TGTGCCAGCAGTCCCCACGAGGGTGGCTCCTACAATGAGCAGTTCTTC.

In its sample, this clonotype was seen a few times. The chain combines TRBV19 with TRBJ1-1; no clear D gene. The CDR3 has 15 amino acids. Germline CDR1 and CDR2: LNHDA and SQIVND (reference sequence). Trimming removed 3 bases at V and 5 bases at J, with 16 bases between. CDR3 sequence: CASSMGSRLGTEAFF. The CDR3 bases are TGTGCCAGTAGTATGGGGTCTCGGTTGGGGACTGAAGCTTTCTTT.

This chain uses TRBV7-2 with TRBJ2-3; no definite D call. CDR3 length: 14 amino acids. CDR1 is SGHTA, CDR2 FQGNSA, per germline. With 0 bases removed from V and 0 bases from J, the gap between germline ends came to 4 bases. CDR3 DNA: TGTGCCAGCAGCTTAGCGTACAGCACAGATACGCAGTATTTT. Its protein is CASSLAYSTDTQYF.

This clonotype was picked up many times. This sequence joins TRBV5-1 and TRBJ2-5, with D possibly matching TRBD2 (5 bases). This CDR3 contains 15 residues. V was pared by 4 bases and J by 5 bases, with 18 bases between. Germline assignment: CDR1 SGHRS and CDR2 YFSETQ. The CDR3: CASSVLGYPTETQYF. CDR3 nucleotides: TGCGCCAGCAGCGTACTAGGTTATCCGACGGAGACCCAGTACTTC.

The chain joins TRBV6-1 to TRBJ2-3, with D maybe TRBD2 (6 bases). V lost 6 bases to trimming and J lost 0 bases, with 19 bases between them. The CDR3 runs to 17 residues. Germline V gene lookup returns CDR1 MNHNS and CDR2 SASEGT. The CDR3 reads CASSPGSGGKSTDTQYF. Written as DNA, the CDR3 is TGTGCCAGCAGCCCAGGTAGCGGAGGGAAAAGCACAGATACGCAGTATTTT.

In this sample, this clonotype turned up a few times. V is TRBV5-1 and J is TRBJ2-2; no definite D call. CDR3 size: 15 residues. V was cut by 1 base and J by 8 bases, with 15 bases left in between. The V gene's germline CDR1 is SGHRS and CDR2 YFSETQ. The CDR3 here is CASSLSSLSRGELFF. The CDR3 bases are TGCGCCAGCAGCTTGTCCTCCTTATCCCGGGGGGAGCTGTTTTTT. Complete variable domain (other parts from reference TRBV5-1 and TRBJ2-2): KAGVTQTPRYLIKTRGQQVTLSCSPISGHRSVSWYQQTPGQGLQFLFEYFSETQRNKGNFPGRFSGRQFSNSRSEMNVSTLELGDSALYLCASSLSSLSRGELFFGEGSRLTVL.

This chain joins TRBV7-8 and TRBJ2-7; D possibly uses TRBD1 or TRBD2 (5 bases each). The CDR3 sequence is 14 residues long. Looked up from germline, CDR1 is SGHVS and CDR2 is FQNEAQ. V was shortened by 3 bases and J by 6 bases, with 15 bases between the two germline ends. DNA of the CDR3: TGTGCCAGCAGCTTGCCCGGACACGGGACCGAGCAGTACTTC. Protein sequence: CASSLPGHGTEQYF.

The rearrangement links TRBV12-3 or TRBV12-4 to TRBJ1-1, with 10 bases aligning to TRBD1. CDR3 length equals 17 residues. Trimming removed 6 bases from V and 3 bases from J; junction bases left unmatched: 13. CDR3 bases: TGTGCCAGCAGGCGGGGGGACAGGGGACGTCGGGACACTGAAGCTTTCTTT. Amino acid sequence: CASRRGDRGRRDTEAFF.